Following are 23 T cell receptor beta chains from one sample sequenced in a study of blood T cell repertoires in COVID-19. Here immunoSEQ multiplex PCR was the method, and the copy in TCRdb shows in-frame clones only, minus some. The repertoire holds about 40,000 clones, with over 80% as singletons. Input material: peripheral blood. All receptors come from a woman aged 70-85 years with acute or convalescent COVID-19.

This clone came up a few times. V gene TRBV7-9 combines with J gene TRBJ2-2; the D is unclear. The CDR3 length is 13 residues. The V end lost 8 bases, the J end lost 6 bases, and 13 bases lay between the germline ends. Germline V gene lookup returns CDR1 SEHNR and CDR2 FQNEAQ (reference sequence). CDR3 nucleotides: TGTGCCAGCGCTCTCCAAGCCGCCGGGGAGCTGTTTTTT. Amino acids: CASALQAAGELFF.

The rearrangement joins TRBV5-8 to TRBJ1-2; a weak D match, TRBD1 (6 bases). Looked up from germline, CDR1 is SGHTS and CDR2 is YDEGEE. This CDR3 is 13 amino acids long. The germline V and J ends were trimmed by 4 bases and 7 bases, with 14 bases remaining between them. The CDR3 DNA sequence: TGTGCCAGCAGCGCACAGGGATACGGTGGCTACACCTTC. Translated: CASSAQGYGGYTF.

To note about this clone: Other DNA sequences within the sample encode an identical CDR3. The chain carries TRBV20-1 and TRBJ2-7; D may be TRBD2 (5 bases). This CDR3 is built from 11 residues. The germline V gene has CDR1 DFQATT and CDR2 SNEGSKA (reference sequence). V shed 4 bases and J shed 5 bases, with 9 bases lying between them. CDR3: CSAKSGHEQYV. For the CDR3, the DNA is TGCAGTGCTAAAAGCGGTCACGAGCAGTACGTC.

The rearrangement links TRBV19 to TRBJ2-1, with 15 bases aligning to TRBD2. Germline V lookup: CDR1 LNHDA, CDR2 SQIVND (reference sequence). With V trimmed by 5 bases and J by 2 bases, 7 bases remained unmatched. The CDR3 totals 18 residues. The CDR3 DNA reads as TGTGCCAGTAGTCCCGGACTAGCGGGAGGGATCCCCTACAATGAGCAGTTCTTC. It codes for CASSPGLAGGIPYNEQFF.

J is TRBJ2-5 and V is TRBV28; 10 positions agree with TRBD1. Unmatched junction bases numbered 9, after V lost 6 bases and J lost 5 bases. The CDR3 length is 15 residues. The germline V gene encodes CDR1 MDHEN and CDR2 SYDVKM. DNA of the CDR3: TGTGCCAGCAGACCCCAGGACAGGGGGGCGGAGACCCAGTACTTC. This sequence encodes CASRPQDRGAETQYF.

The rearrangement links TRBV9 to TRBJ2-2, with TRBD1 as a possible D gene (5 bases). The CDR3 is 14 amino acids. Trimming removed 2 bases at V and 2 bases at J, with 7 bases between. Per the germline V gene, CDR1 is SGDLS and CDR2 is YYNGEE. CDR3 region: CASSVGQNTGELFF. In DNA form, the CDR3 reads TGTGCCAGCAGCGTGGGGCAAAACACCGGGGAGCTGTTTTTT.

This sequence joins TRBV28 and TRBJ1-5; the D gene is possibly TRBD1 (6 bases). This CDR3 has 15 amino acids. Trimming removed 2 bases at V and 1 base at J, with 9 bases between. Germline V gives CDR1 MDHEN, CDR2 SYDVKM. This chain's CDR3 is CASSLPTGSNQPQHF. The CDR3 DNA follows: TGTGCCAGCAGTTTACCAACAGGGAGCAATCAGCCCCAGCATTTT.

This clone was observed a few times. The rearrangement joins TRBV7-9 to TRBJ2-7, with TRBD1 as a possible D gene (5 bases). V lost 1 base and J 6 bases, leaving 10 bases between the germline ends. Germline V gene lookup returns CDR1 SEHNR and CDR2 FQNEAQ (reference sequence). The CDR3 length is 13 residues. This CDR3 reads CASSLDRSSEQYV. For the CDR3, the DNA is TGTGCCAGCAGCTTAGACAGGTCGTCCGAGCAGTACGTC.

The V call is TRBV7-8, the J call TRBJ2-2; TRBD1 might be the D (5 bases). CDR1 and CDR2 (germline): SGHVS, FQNEAQ. The V end was cut by 2 bases, the J end by 3 bases, with 16 bases between. The CDR3 is 17 amino acids. CDR3 DNA sequence: TGTGCCAGCAGCTTATCACGCGGCCAGGGTCACACCGGGGAGCTGTTTTTT. The encoded protein is CASSLSRGQGHTGELFF. Full variable domain (outside the CDR3, taken from reference TRBV7-8 and TRBJ2-2): GAGVSQSPRYKVAKRGQDVALRCDPISGHVSLFWYQQALGQGPEFLTYFQNEAQLDKSGLPSDRFFAERPEGSVSTLKIQRTQQEDSAVYLCASSLSRGQGHTGELFFGEGSRLTVL.

This chain joins TRBV4-3 and TRBJ2-2; the match to TRBD2 covers 7 bases. Trimming took 4 bases from V and 5 from J; bases not matched to a gene: 4. The CDR3 spans 14 residues. CDR1 LGHNA and CDR2 YSLEER come from the germline V gene. The CDR3 sequence is CASSLSRGTGELFF. CDR3 DNA: TGCGCCAGCAGCCTCTCGCGGGGGACCGGGGAGCTGTTTTTT.

The rearrangement joins TRBV7-2 to TRBJ2-2; no reliable D call. Germline values: CDR1 SGHTA, CDR2 FQGNSA. This CDR3 contains 13 residues. Trimming removed 3 bases from V and 5 bases from J, with 7 bases in between. This CDR3 reads CASSFERTGELFF. CDR3 DNA: TGTGCCAGCAGCTTTGAGAGGACCGGGGAGCTGTTTTTT.

The genes are TRBV18 and TRBJ2-1; 8 bases are a match to TRBD2. The CDR3 runs to 14 residues. The J segment lost 2 bases and the V segment lost 4 bases, leaving 1 base of the junction unmatched. Germline V CDR1 and CDR2: KGHSH, LQKENI. CDR3 in amino acids: CASSRREAYNEQFF. The CDR3, as DNA: TGTGCCAGCTCACGGCGGGAGGCCTACAATGAGCAGTTCTTC.

The V gene is TRBV5-4, the J gene TRBJ2-5; TRBD2 matches at 12 bases. CDR3 length equals 17 residues. V trimming: 0 bases; J trimming: 5 bases; junction bases outside the gene matches: 8. The V gene's germline CDR1 is SGHNT and CDR2 YYREEE (reference sequence). The CDR3 is CASSLAASGRASETQYF. CDR3 nucleotide sequence: TGTGCCAGCAGCTTGGCCGCTAGCGGGAGGGCCTCGGAGACCCAGTACTTC.

This chain joins TRBV5-5 and TRBJ1-3, with 7 bases fitting TRBD1. The germline CDR1 and CDR2 sequences are SGHKS and YYEKEE (reference sequence). This CDR3 contains 17 residues. Trimming at V came to 2 bases and at J to 0 bases, leaving 8 bases not matched to a gene. The DNA for the CDR3 is TGTGCCAGCAGCTTCCCGGGACAGCTAATCTCTGGAAACACCATATATTTT. Protein product: CASSFPGQLISGNTIYF.

The chain links TRBV6-6 to TRBJ1-2, with a tentative D call TRBD1 (5 bases). V lost 2 bases, J lost 4 bases, and 14 bases lay in between. Germline values: CDR1 MNHNY, CDR2 SVGAGI (reference sequence). There are 15 residues in the CDR3. The CDR3 nucleotides read TGTGCCAGCAGTTACGGGGGACTGCTGATCTATGGCTACACCTTC. Translation: CASSYGGLLIYGYTF.

The chain couples TRBV28 to TRBJ2-5, with 8 bases matching TRBD1. Germline V gives CDR1 MDHEN, CDR2 SYDVKM. The junction had 13 bases not matched to a gene; V was cut back by 5 bases and J by 5 bases. The CDR3 has 16 residues. The CDR3 DNA follows: TGTGCCAGCAGTGCACCCGGACAGGGATCGGTGGAGACCCAGTACTTC. This encodes CASSAPGQGSVETQYF.

This clone was seen a handful of times. V usage is TRBV18 and J usage is TRBJ2-2; the D gene is possibly TRBD2 (6 bases). Trimming pared 2 bases from V and 3 bases from J, leaving 16 bases between. The CDR3 runs to 17 residues. Per the germline V gene, CDR1 is KGHSH and CDR2 is LQKENI. The DNA for the CDR3 is TGTGCCAGCTCACCAAAGGTAGTCGGGGGACACACCGGGGAGCTGTTTTTT. This sequence encodes CASSPKVVGGHTGELFF.

V usage is TRBV12-3 or TRBV12-4 and J usage is TRBJ1-1, with no clear D. The CDR3 loop spans 11 amino acids. The V and J ends lost 7 bases and 1 base respectively, with 4 bases between them. The CDR3 DNA follows: TGTGCCAGCACTCCGAACACTGAAGCTTTCTTT. Residues: CASTPNTEAFF.

V and J are TRBV24-1 and TRBJ2-5; D is possibly TRBD1 (6 bases). Germline loops: CDR1 KGHDR, CDR2 SFDVKD. The CDR3 covers 13 residues. The germline V and J ends were trimmed by 4 bases and 6 bases, with 11 bases remaining between them. The CDR3 DNA is TGTGCCACCAGTGACAGGGGAAAACAGACCCAGTACTTC. This encodes CATSDRGKQTQYF.

The rearrangement uses TRBV6-1 and TRBJ1-4, with 10 bases lining up with TRBD1. V trimming: 7 bases; J trimming: 8 bases; junction bases outside the gene matches: 7. The CDR3 is 14 residues long. Germline-derived CDR1 and CDR2 are MNHNS and SASEGT. CDR3 protein: CASTSDRGGEKLFF. CDR3 in DNA: TGTGCCAGCACCTCGGACAGGGGGGGCGAAAAACTGTTTTTT.

The rearrangement joins TRBV11-2 to TRBJ2-3, with a possible D match to TRBD2 (5 bases). The V end was cut by 5 bases, the J end by 0 bases, with 15 bases between. The CDR3 extends over 16 amino acids. CDR1 and CDR2 (germline): SGHAT, FQNNGV. The CDR3 DNA reads as TGTGCCAGCAGCAAAACCGGGATCCTTAGCACAGATACGCAGTATTTT. It codes for CASSKTGILSTDTQYF.

The DNA of the CDR3 is TGCAGCGTCGCTGAAGTAGCGGCGAACACCGGGGAGCTGTTTTTT. This gives the protein CSVAEVAANTGELFF. The V call is TRBV29-1, the J call TRBJ2-2, with D maybe TRBD2 (6 bases). V lost 6 bases to trimming and J lost 0 bases, with 14 bases between them. Per germline, CDR1 SQVTM and CDR2 ANQGSEA. This CDR3 is built from 15 residues.

The rearrangement uses TRBV10-2 and TRBJ2-7, with 7 nucleotides matching TRBD2. There are 14 residues in the CDR3. Unmatched junction bases numbered 8, after V lost 7 bases and J lost 2 bases. CDR1 WSHSY and CDR2 SAAADI come from the germline V gene. CDR3 bases: TGCGCCAGCAAGGTGGCTAGCGGAACCTACGAGCAGTACGTC. Translation: CASKVASGTYEQYV.